Listed here is a single T cell receptor (beta chain). Its cognate antigen is unknown. V was clipped by 4 bases and J by 0 bases, with 10 bases between them. The CDR3 loop spans 14 amino acids. Germline V gene data show CDR1 as SQVTM and CDR2 as ANQGSEA. Assay: immunoSEQ multiplex PCR; the TCRdb copy retains only in-frame clones and omits some. Here the sample spans roughly 190,000 clones, approximately 91% being singletons. The data belong to a study of T cell responses to AZD1222 COVID-19 vaccine. Findings of the study overall: Clonal diversity was possibly underestimated, and the donors were mostly white British, with more females. Spike-wide vaccine-associated CD4 TCRs dominated at 160-218 and 743-854. Scientists sampled the repertoires only once the peak T cell response had passed. Two doses of AZD1222 preceded a rise in Spike-specific TCR breadth and depth.

This clonotype was sampled from an adult in good health. The rearrangement links TRBV29-1 to TRBJ1-5; D call uncertain. The sample here was peripheral blood, taken on day 0 of AZD1222 vaccination. CDR3 sequence (DNA): TGCAGCGTTGCGGACGGGCATAGCAATCAGCCCCAGCATTTT. As protein: CSVADGHSNQPQHF.